The 26 T cell receptor beta chains below come from one sample, sequenced in a study of blood T cell repertoires in COVID-19. The method was immunoSEQ multiplex PCR; TCRdb's version includes in-frame clones alone and lacks a portion of them. The sample yields nearly 200,000 clones, around 81% seen once. Material: PBMCs or T cells enriched from blood (not recorded which). All receptors derive from a man aged 40-49 years who had recovered from COVID-19.

The V gene is TRBV2, the J gene TRBJ1-2; 8 bases match TRBD1. Trimming took 5 bases from V and 4 from J; bases not matched to a gene: 6. Germline V lookup: CDR1 SNHLY, CDR2 FYNNEI. The CDR3 loop spans 14 amino acids. CDR3 in DNA: TGTGCCAGCAGTATAGGACAGGGACCCTATGGCTACACCTTC. Translated, it gives CASSIGQGPYGYTF.

The V gene is TRBV6-1, the J gene TRBJ2-3; 8 nucleotides match TRBD1. V lost 3 bases and J lost 3; bases outside the gene matches: 2. The CDR3 covers 14 residues. CDR1 and CDR2 (germline): MNHNS, SASEGT. This CDR3 reads CASSETGVTDTQYF. CDR3 in DNA: TGTGCCAGCAGTGAGACAGGGGTTACAGATACGCAGTATTTT.

The J gene is TRBJ1-2, the V gene TRBV5-5, with 10 bases fitting TRBD1. CDR1 is SGHKS, CDR2 YYEKEE, per germline (reference sequence). The CDR3 runs 16 residues. V trimming: 5 bases; J trimming: 2 bases; junction bases outside the gene matches: 9. The CDR3 is CASSLGQGSVNYGYTF. CDR3 DNA: TGTGCCAGCAGTCTGGGACAGGGGAGCGTGAACTATGGCTACACCTTC.

The V gene is TRBV11-2, the J gene TRBJ2-7, with D tentatively TRBD2 (6 bases). Per germline, CDR1 SGHAT and CDR2 FQNNGV. The CDR3 has 14 residues. Trimming left V 4 bases short and J 5 bases short, with 15 bases between. CDR3 bases: TGTGCCAGCAGCTCCGCCAGGGAGGTCCACGAGCAGTACTTC. Its protein product is CASSSAREVHEQYF.

The sample holds one count of this clone. The chain recombines TRBV13 with TRBJ1-6; D gene ambiguous. The CDR3 covers 14 residues. Germline CDR1 PRHDT, CDR2 FYEKMQ (reference sequence). The V gene lost 1 base and the J gene lost 8 bases, with 9 bases spanning the gap. The CDR3 coding sequence is TGTGCCAGCAGCTTAGAACGGGGAGATTCACCCCTCCACTTT. This translates into CASSLERGDSPLHF. Filled out from reference TRBV13 and TRBJ1-6, the complete variable domain reads AAGVIQSPRHLIKEKRETATLKCYPIPRHDTVYWYQQGPGQDPQFLISFYEKMQSDKGSIPDRFSAQQFSDYHSELNMSSLELGDSALYFCASSLERGDSPLHFGNGTRLTVT.

The chain joins TRBV5-1 to TRBJ2-5; TRBD2 agrees at 16 bases. This CDR3 comprises 17 residues. After removal of 4 bases from V and 5 bases from J, the junction contained 8 bases not matched to a gene. Per germline, CDR1 SGHRS and CDR2 YFSETQ. CDR3 in DNA: TGCGCCAGCAGCCAAGGGACTAGCGGGGGGGCCGTGGAGACCCAGTACTTC. Encoded protein: CASSQGTSGGAVETQYF.

The J gene is TRBJ1-2, the V gene TRBV7-2, with D unclear. The V end lost 4 bases, the J end lost 7 bases, and 31 bases lay between the germline ends. This CDR3 is 19 amino acids long. Germline loops: CDR1 SGHTA, CDR2 FQGNSA. The CDR3 is CASSSPNLAHSTSLFGYTF. The CDR3 nucleotides are TGTGCCAGCAGCTCCCCCAATCTGGCCCACTCGACTTCTCTTTTTGGCTACACCTTC.

The chain combines TRBV9 with TRBJ2-1; 8 bases are shared with TRBD2. CDR1 and CDR2 from the germline V gene are SGDLS and YYNGEE. The CDR3 extends over 14 amino acids. V lost 6 bases to trimming and J lost 4 bases; unmatched junction nucleotides: 6. This chain's CDR3 is CASNGGAGYNEQFF. CDR3 nucleotides: TGTGCCAGCAACGGGGGGGCCGGTTACAATGAGCAGTTCTTC.

This chain joins TRBV4-3 and TRBJ1-4, with D perhaps TRBD1 (5 bases). Trimming removed 1 base from V and 5 bases from J, with 11 bases in between. CDR3 length: 15 residues. Germline CDR1 is LGHNA and CDR2 is YSLEER. The CDR3 spells CASSQVGQNNEKLFF. The DNA of the CDR3 is TGCGCCAGCAGCCAAGTGGGGCAGAACAATGAAAAACTGTTTTTT.

The chain is built from TRBV9 and TRBJ2-1; D unresolved. The CDR3 runs to 16 residues. Germline V gene sequence: CDR1 SGDLS, CDR2 YYNGEE. V lost 0 bases and J 0 bases, leaving 10 bases between the germline ends. The CDR3: CASSVGAPSSYNEQFF. The CDR3 DNA reads as TGTGCCAGCAGCGTAGGGGCCCCAAGCTCCTACAATGAGCAGTTCTTC.

The chain is built from TRBV11-2 and TRBJ1-1; D gene ambiguous. CDR1 and CDR2 from the germline V gene are SGHAT and FQNNGV. This CDR3 comprises 13 residues. The V gene lost 0 bases and the J gene lost 4 bases, with 6 bases spanning the gap. The CDR3 reads CASSLEWSTEAFF. In DNA form, the CDR3 reads TGTGCCAGCAGCTTAGAGTGGAGCACTGAAGCTTTCTTT.

The chain is built from TRBV6-2 or TRBV6-3 and TRBJ2-2, with 7 positions matching TRBD1. The CDR3 has 17 amino acids. Per germline, CDR1 MNHEY and CDR2 SVGEGT. J was trimmed by 4 bases and V by 7 bases; bases with no gene match: 15. Here the CDR3 reads CASTPRGGSFSTGELFF. CDR3 coding DNA: TGTGCCAGCACCCCTCGAGGGGGCAGTTTTAGCACCGGGGAGCTGTTTTTT.

The rearrangement links TRBV5-6 to TRBJ2-3, with no clear D. The length of the CDR3 is 12 residues. V lost 2 bases to trimming and J lost 5 bases, with 6 bases between them. Germline V gene data show CDR1 as SGHDT and CDR2 as YYEEEE. For the CDR3, the DNA is TGTGCCAGCAGCTTTGCGGAAGATACGCAGTATTTT. Residues: CASSFAEDTQYF. The full variable domain, rest sourced from reference TRBV5-6 and TRBJ2-3, is DAGVTQSPTHLIKTRGQQVTLRCSPKSGHDTVSWYQQALGQGPQFIFQYYEEEERQRGNFPDRFSGHQFPNYSSELNVNALLLGDSALYLCASSFAEDTQYFGPGTRLTVL.

The V gene is TRBV2, the J gene TRBJ2-1; 13 bases fit TRBD2. The CDR3 extends over 16 amino acids. V lost 6 bases to trimming and J lost 7 bases; unmatched junction nucleotides: 9. CDR1 and CDR2 (germline): SNHLY, FYNNEI. The DNA of the CDR3 is TGTGCCAGCAGGATGGGACTAGCGGGGATGGGGAATGAGCAGTTCTTC. It is translated as CASRMGLAGMGNEQFF.

Details on this clone: The junction differs from germline at one of its ends, possibly a read error. The chain couples TRBV7-9 to TRBJ2-7; D perhaps matches TRBD2 (6 bases). This CDR3 region has 11 residues. Germline V gives CDR1 SEHNR, CDR2 FQNEAQ (reference sequence). The DNA of the CDR3 is TGTGCCAGCAGCGAGCAGAGTGGACTATCCTTC. Translating gives CASSEQSGLSF.

V usage is TRBV7-8 and J usage is TRBJ1-2, with 7 bases identical to TRBD1. CDR1 and CDR2 from the germline V gene are SGHVS and FQNEAQ. Germline trimming cut 3 bases from V and 4 bases from J; bases unmatched to any gene: 11. The CDR3 covers 16 residues. This CDR3 is CASSLLGVGGSYGYTF. The DNA for the CDR3 is TGTGCCAGCAGCTTGTTGGGTGTAGGGGGCAGCTATGGCTACACCTTC.

V is TRBV28 and J is TRBJ2-3; 10 bases map to TRBD1. This CDR3 has 14 residues. J gave up 2 bases and V 7 bases, and 3 bases lay outside the gene matches. Germline assignment: CDR1 MDHEN and CDR2 SYDVKM. In DNA form, the CDR3 reads TGTGCCAGCATGAGACAGGGGGCCACAGATACGCAGTATTTT. This encodes CASMRQGATDTQYF.

The gene calls are TRBV7-9 and TRBJ1-1; tentative D call: TRBD1 (5 bases). In germline, CDR1 is SEHNR, CDR2 FQNEAQ (reference sequence). There are 14 residues in the CDR3. Between the trimmed V and J ends, which lost 7 bases and 3 bases, there was a span of 15 bases. The CDR3 DNA reads as TGTGCCAGCATCTCCCCGGGGGTCGACACTGAAGCTTTCTTT. It specifies CASISPGVDTEAFF.

The gene calls are TRBV19 and TRBJ2-1; TRBD2 agrees at 12 bases. The germline V gene encodes CDR1 LNHDA and CDR2 SQIVND (reference sequence). Unmatched junction bases numbered 8, after V lost 1 base and J lost 4 bases. This CDR3 has 18 amino acids. The CDR3 DNA reads TGTGCCAGTAGTATAGGTTCCCCTCTAGCGGGGGGGTACAATGAGCAGTTCTTC. It yields the protein CASSIGSPLAGGYNEQFF. The full variable domain, rest sourced from reference TRBV19 and TRBJ2-1, is DGGITQSPKYLFRKEGQNVTLSCEQNLNHDAMYWYRQDPGQGLRLIYYSQIVNDFQKGDIAEGYSVSREKKESFPLTVTSAQKNPTAFYLCASSIGSPLAGGYNEQFFGPGTRLTVL.

The rearrangement joins TRBV5-1 to TRBJ1-4; D remains unclear. Per the germline V gene, CDR1 is SGHRS and CDR2 is YFSETQ. Trimming removed 4 bases at V and 7 bases at J, with 14 bases between. This CDR3 is built from 14 residues. The CDR3: CASSQNTPGEKLFF. The CDR3 DNA sequence: TGCGCCAGCAGCCAGAATACCCCAGGTGAAAAACTGTTTTTT.

The chain uses TRBV7-9 and TRBJ1-2, with 9 bases that match TRBD1. Looked up from germline, CDR1 is SEHNR and CDR2 is FQNEAQ (reference sequence). The ends lost 5 bases at V and 6 bases at J; junction bases unmatched: 7. The length of the CDR3 is 14 residues. The CDR3 loop is CASSLIQGADGYTF. In DNA, the CDR3 is TGTGCCAGCAGCCTCATACAGGGGGCGGATGGCTACACCTTC.

This clone appeared once. The rearrangement links TRBV11-2 to TRBJ1-2; TRBD1 agrees at 9 bases. With V trimmed by 5 bases and J by 5 bases, 9 bases remained unmatched. The CDR3 is 15 residues long. The germline CDR1 and CDR2 sequences are SGHAT and FQNNGV. The CDR3 region is CASSTGGTGPYGYTF. CDR3 in DNA: TGTGCCAGCAGCACCGGAGGGACAGGGCCGTATGGCTACACCTTC.

The chain recombines TRBV11-2 with TRBJ2-7, with a possible D match to TRBD2 (5 bases). This CDR3 is 13 amino acids long. The germline V gene has CDR1 SGHAT and CDR2 FQNNGV. V was cut by 0 bases and J by 9 bases, with 12 bases left in between. This chain's CDR3 is CASSLDPRTGQYF. The CDR3 region has the DNA TGTGCCAGCAGCTTAGACCCTCGGACTGGGCAGTACTTC.

In the case of this clone: The junction departs from the called germline gene at one end, perhaps through a read error. V gene TRBV28 combines with J gene TRBJ1-1; 7 bases line up with TRBD1. The CDR3 has 16 amino acids. Germline CDR1 is MDHEN and CDR2 is SYDVKM. Here the CDR3 DNA reads TGTGCCAGCAGTTTATCCCCCGTCGGGGACAGATCATTTTCCTATTTT. Protein product: CASSLSPVGDRSFSYF.

This clone showed up just once. The J gene is TRBJ2-3, the V gene TRBV4-1, with 8 bases matching TRBD2. The CDR3 runs to 17 residues. Germline loops: CDR1 MGHRA, CDR2 YSYEKL. J gave up 2 bases and V 0 bases, and 7 bases lay outside the gene matches. This CDR3 is CASSQDSSGGFTDTQYF. In DNA form, the CDR3 reads TGCGCCAGCAGCCAAGATTCGAGCGGGGGTTTCACAGATACGCAGTATTTT.

This chain joins TRBV2 and TRBJ1-1; 7 nucleotides agree with TRBD1. Losses at the gene ends were 6 bases for V and 0 bases for J; bases not matched to a gene: 7. The CDR3 spans 15 residues. The germline V gene has CDR1 SNHLY and CDR2 FYNNEI. CDR3 nucleotides: TGTGCCAGCAGGATACAGGGGAACATGAACACTGAAGCTTTCTTT. It translates to CASRIQGNMNTEAFF.